The rows below give T cell receptor beta chains drawn from one sample of a study of control samples from healthy donors and cancer patients. Using immunoSEQ multiplex PCR, the repertoire was profiled, and TCRdb retains in-frame clones only, with some absent. This sample carries about 100,000 clones, roughly 80% of them seen once, and the ten largest clones take approximately 19%. Sequenced sample: blood. The receptors come from a man aged 25 to 40 in good health. The CDR3 runs from the conserved cysteine through the conserved F or W. D genes are given only for firm matches. The size field is filled for only some rows; it gives once, few, many or a size class.

clone_size	d_call	j_call	v_call	cdr3_nt	cdr3_aa
NA	TRBD1	TRBJ1-2	TRBV19	TGTGCCATCGACAGGGAGGAAGGTGATGGCTACACCTTC	CAIDREEGDGYTF
NA	NA	TRBJ1-2	TRBV3-1/TRBV3-2	TGTGCCAGCAGCCAAGAAGGTATTGGGGGCAAGGGCTACACCTTC	CASSQEGIGGKGYTF
NA	NA	TRBJ1-6	TRBV15	TGTGCCACCAGCAGAGATATACCTCCCCGGGGTTCACCCCTCCACTTT	CATSRDIPPRGSPLHF
NA	TRBD1	TRBJ2-2	TRBV19	TGTGCCAGTAGGGGACAGGGGATCGGGGAGCTGTTTTTT	CASRGQGIGELFF
NA	NA	TRBJ1-1	TRBV7-2	TGTGCCAGCAGCTTAGTGGTAAACACTGAAGCTTTCTTT	CASSLVVNTEAFF
NA	NA	TRBJ2-1	TRBV5-1	TGCGCCAGCAAATCGGGGGACTCCTACAATGAGCAGTTCTTC	CASKSGDSYNEQFF
NA	NA	TRBJ1-1	TRBV10-1	TGCGCCAGCAGTGGGGGTATCGACACTGAAGCTTTCTTT	CASSGGIDTEAFF
NA	NA	TRBJ2-2	TRBV6-5	TGTGCCAGCAGTTACGGGTCCCTAACCGGGGAGCTGTTTTTT	CASSYGSLTGELFF
NA	NA	TRBJ1-4	TRBV7-6	TGTGCCAGCAGCCCCTTCCTCCCAGCAACTAATGAAAAACTGTTTTTT	CASSPFLPATNEKLFF
once	TRBD2	TRBJ2-3	TRBV4-2	TGTGCCAGCAGCCGGGCGGGGGGGAGCACAGATACGCAGTATTTT	CASSRAGGSTDTQYF
NA	TRBD1	TRBJ2-1	TRBV5-1	TGCGCCAGCAGCAGGGGACAGACATCTGCCAATGAGCAGTTCTTC	CASSRGQTSANEQFF
NA	TRBD1	TRBJ2-7	TRBV29-1	TGCAGCGTTTGGGACAGGAGCTCCTACGAGCAGTACTTC	CSVWDRSSYEQYF
once	NA	TRBJ1-6	TRBV4-1	TGCGCCAGCAGCCCACATGCGGGGTGGAGGGAATCACCCCTCCACTTT	CASSPHAGWRESPLHF
NA	NA	TRBJ2-7	TRBV13	TGTGCCAGCAGCTTAGATTCCGGGAACGAGCAGTACTTC	CASSLDSGNEQYF
NA	NA	TRBJ1-1	TRBV10-3	TGTGCCATCAGTGAGTCTTTAAAAGGACAGACGAACACTGAAGCTTTCTTT	CAISESLKGQTNTEAFF
NA	NA	TRBJ1-1	TRBV6-2/TRBV6-3	TGTGCCAGCAGTTACTCGACGTACCGGGACCACGGGACCACTGAAGCTTTCTTT	CASSYSTYRDHGTTEAFF
NA	TRBD1	TRBJ2-6	TRBV5-6	TGTGCCAGCAGCTGGGGGACAGGGGGCGCGGCTGGGGCCAACGTCCTGACTTTC	CASSWGTGGAAGANVLTF
once	NA	TRBJ1-6	TRBV6-5	TGTGCCAGCAGTTACTCGGCAGGCGATAATTCACCCCTCCACTTT	CASSYSAGDNSPLHF
NA	TRBD2	TRBJ2-1	TRBV28	TGTGCCAGCAGTTTATGGACTCGCGGGGGGGGCAATGAGCAGTTCTTC	CASSLWTRGGGNEQFF
NA	NA	TRBJ1-4	TRBV11-2	TGTGCCAGCAGCTTAGACGGAGGACGGTTAGAAAAACTGTTTTTT	CASSLDGGRLEKLFF
NA	NA	TRBJ2-3	TRBV5-1	TGCGCCAGCAGCTTGGGCGCGCTATCTGGGGGCGGGGATACGCAGTATTTT	CASSLGALSGGGDTQYF
NA	TRBD1	TRBJ2-7	TRBV24-1	TGTGCCACCAGTGACCCAGGACAGGGTAGCGGCGAGCAGTACTTC	CATSDPGQGSGEQYF
once	TRBD2	TRBJ2-1	TRBV24-1	TGTGCCACCAGTGCCCTTGCGGGGGGAAATGAGCAGTTCTTC	CATSALAGGNEQFF
few	NA	TRBJ1-2	TRBV5-6	TGTGCCAGCAGCTTGGGGGCCAGGTATGGCTACACCTTC	CASSLGARYGYTF
NA	NA	TRBJ1-5	TRBV6-5	TGTGCCAGCAGATCAACAGGGATACGGCAGCCCCAGCATTTT	CASRSTGIRQPQHF